This T cell receptor beta chain was recovered during a study of cytomegalovirus exposure and HLA in healthy donors. Points from the study as a whole: Cytomegalovirus-associated status was assigned to about 160 TCR beta chains.

Primers: 60 Vbeta forward and 13 Jbeta reverse. As processed by the authors: About 11 million shared chains were among the approximately 87 million unique TCR beta chains that a later analysis counted. Generated by immunoSEQ multiplex PCR, the TCRdb table keeps only in-frame clones and is missing some. V, J and clone size were drawn from that table, and D and trimming were deduced from the DNA. The sample contains approximately 210,000 clones, about 85% of which appear only once. With 2 bases removed from V and 6 bases from J, the gap between germline ends came to 11 bases. The CDR3 length is 14 residues. CDR1 GTSNPN and CDR2 SVGIG come from the germline V gene (reference sequence). Turning to this clone: Its antigen is as yet unknown.

The receptor's source is a woman between 50 and 59 years old in good health and CMV-seropositive. Sequencing was performed on PBMCs. The J gene is TRBJ1-6, the V gene TRBV30, with D unclear. The CDR3, as DNA: TGTGCCTGGAGTAGAGGGAGAGGTAATTCACCCCTCCACTTT. Translating gives CAWSRGRGNSPLHF.